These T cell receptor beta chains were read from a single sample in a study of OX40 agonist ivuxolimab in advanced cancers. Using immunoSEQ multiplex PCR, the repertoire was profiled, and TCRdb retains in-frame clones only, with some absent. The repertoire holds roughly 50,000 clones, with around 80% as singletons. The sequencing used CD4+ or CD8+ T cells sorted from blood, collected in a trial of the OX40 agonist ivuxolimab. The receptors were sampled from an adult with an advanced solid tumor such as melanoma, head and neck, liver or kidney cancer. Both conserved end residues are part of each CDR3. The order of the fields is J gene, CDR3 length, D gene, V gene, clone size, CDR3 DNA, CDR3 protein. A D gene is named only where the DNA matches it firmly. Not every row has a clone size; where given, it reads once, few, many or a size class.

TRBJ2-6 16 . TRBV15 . TGTGCCACCAGCAGAGATCTCGGGGGTGGGGCCAACGTCCTGACTTTC CATSRDLGGGANVLTF
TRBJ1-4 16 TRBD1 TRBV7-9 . TGTGCCAGCAGCTTAGCGCAGGGGGCGCTGGGTGAAAAACTGTTTTTT CASSLAQGALGEKLFF
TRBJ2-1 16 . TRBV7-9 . TGTGCCAGCAGCCGGCCCCCAGGGGGGGGCCACAATGAGCAGTTCTTC CASSRPPGGGHNEQFF
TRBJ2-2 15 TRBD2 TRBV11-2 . TGTGCCAGCAGCCCCAGGGAGGGAAACACCGGGGAGCTGTTTTTT CASSPREGNTGELFF
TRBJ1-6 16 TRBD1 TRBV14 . TGTGCCAGCAGCCGATACCGGGACAGGGGAAATTCACCCCTCCACTTT CASSRYRDRGNSPLHF
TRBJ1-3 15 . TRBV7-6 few TGTGCCAGCAGCTCCCATCCGAGCTCTGGAAACACCATATATTTT CASSSHPSSGNTIYF
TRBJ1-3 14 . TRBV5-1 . TGCGCCAGCAGCTTGGGATCCAGCGGAAACACCATATATTTT CASSLGSSGNTIYF
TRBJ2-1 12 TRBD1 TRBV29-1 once TGCAGCGTCGGGACAGGGATTAATGAGCAGTTCTTC CSVGTGINEQFF
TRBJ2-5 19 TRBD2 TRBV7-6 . TGTGCCAGCAGCTTATCCTGGGCTAGCGGGGGAGATGATCAAGAGACCCAGTACTTC CASSLSWASGGDDQETQYF
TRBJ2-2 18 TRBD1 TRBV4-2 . TGTGCCAGCAGTCGCAAGGTGGGACAGGGGATCGGCACCGGGGAGCTGTTTTTT CASSRKVGQGIGTGELFF
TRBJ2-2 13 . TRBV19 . TGTGCCAGTACTCTCAGCGGCACCGGGGAGCTGTTTTTT CASTLSGTGELFF
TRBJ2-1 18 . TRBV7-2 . TGTGCCAGCAGCGCAAGACGGAGTTGGACGGAGAAGGGCAATGAGCAGTTCTTC CASSARRSWTEKGNEQFF
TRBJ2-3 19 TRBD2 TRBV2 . TGTGCCAGCATAGGAAGCCTAGCGGGGGGGCCGAGGGAGTTAGATACGCAGTATTTT CASIGSLAGGPRELDTQYF
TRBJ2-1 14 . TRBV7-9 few TGTGCCAGCAGCCCGACTAGAGGGGTGACTGAGCAGTTCTTC CASSPTRGVTEQFF
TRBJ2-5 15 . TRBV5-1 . TGCGCCAGCAGCGTTGCCAACAGGGATAGGGAGACCCAGTACTTC CASSVANRDRETQYF
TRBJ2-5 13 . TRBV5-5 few TGTGCCAGCAGCTTGGTAGCGGTCGAGACCCAGTACTTC CASSLVAVETQYF
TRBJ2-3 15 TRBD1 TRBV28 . TGTGCCAGCAGTTCAGGACAGGGGGCTACAGATACGCAGTATTTT CASSSGQGATDTQYF